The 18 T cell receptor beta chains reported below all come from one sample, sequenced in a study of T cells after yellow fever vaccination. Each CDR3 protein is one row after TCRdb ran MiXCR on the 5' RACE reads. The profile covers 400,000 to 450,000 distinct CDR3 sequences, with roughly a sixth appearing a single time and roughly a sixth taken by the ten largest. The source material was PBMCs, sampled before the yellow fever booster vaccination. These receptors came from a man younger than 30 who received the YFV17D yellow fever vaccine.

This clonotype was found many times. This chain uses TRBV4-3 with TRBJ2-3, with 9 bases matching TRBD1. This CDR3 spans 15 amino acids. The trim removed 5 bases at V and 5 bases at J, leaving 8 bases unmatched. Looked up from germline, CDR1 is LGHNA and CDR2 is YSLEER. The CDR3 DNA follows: TGCGCCAGCAGCGTCCGGGACAGGGATGAAGATACGCAGTATTTT. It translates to CASSVRDRDEDTQYF.

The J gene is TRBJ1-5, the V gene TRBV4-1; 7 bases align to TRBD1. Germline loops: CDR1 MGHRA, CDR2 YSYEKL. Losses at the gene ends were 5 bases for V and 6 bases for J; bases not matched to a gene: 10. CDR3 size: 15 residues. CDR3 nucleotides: TGCGCCAGCAGCAAGACTACAGGGGAGGGTCAGCCCCAGCATTTT. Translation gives CASSKTTGEGQPQHF.

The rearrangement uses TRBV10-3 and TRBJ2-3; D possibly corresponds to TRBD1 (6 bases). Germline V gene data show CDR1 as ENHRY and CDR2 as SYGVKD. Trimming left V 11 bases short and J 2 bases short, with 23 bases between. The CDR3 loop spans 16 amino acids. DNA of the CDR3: TGTGCCGCCACACGGGGTGAGACAGGATTCACAGATACGCAGTATTTT. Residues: CAATRGETGFTDTQYF.

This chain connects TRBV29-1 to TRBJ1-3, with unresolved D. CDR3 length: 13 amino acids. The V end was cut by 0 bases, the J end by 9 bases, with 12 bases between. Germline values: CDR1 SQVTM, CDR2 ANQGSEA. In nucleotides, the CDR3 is TGCAGCGTTGAAGAAGCGGGGTTCGGCACCATATATTTT. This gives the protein CSVEEAGFGTIYF.

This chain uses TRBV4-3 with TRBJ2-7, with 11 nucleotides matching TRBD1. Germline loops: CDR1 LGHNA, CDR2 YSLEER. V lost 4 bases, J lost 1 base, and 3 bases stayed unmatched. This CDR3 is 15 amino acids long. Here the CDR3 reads CASSRGQGASYEQYF. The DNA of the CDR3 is TGCGCCAGCAGCCGCGGACAGGGGGCTTCCTACGAGCAGTACTTC.

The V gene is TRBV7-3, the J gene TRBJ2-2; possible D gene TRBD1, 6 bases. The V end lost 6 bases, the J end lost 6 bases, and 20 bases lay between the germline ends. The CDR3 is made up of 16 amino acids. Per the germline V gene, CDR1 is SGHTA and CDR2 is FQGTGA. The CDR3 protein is CASSFILGAEAGELFF. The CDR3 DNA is TGTGCCAGCAGTTTTATCCTGGGGGCCGAGGCCGGGGAGCTGTTTTTT.

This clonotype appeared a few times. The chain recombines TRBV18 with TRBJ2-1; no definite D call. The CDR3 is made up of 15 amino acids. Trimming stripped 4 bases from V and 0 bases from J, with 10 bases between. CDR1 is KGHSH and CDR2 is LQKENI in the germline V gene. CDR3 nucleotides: TGTGCCAGCTCACGATTGGCGGCCTCCTACAATGAGCAGTTCTTC. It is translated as CASSRLAASYNEQFF.

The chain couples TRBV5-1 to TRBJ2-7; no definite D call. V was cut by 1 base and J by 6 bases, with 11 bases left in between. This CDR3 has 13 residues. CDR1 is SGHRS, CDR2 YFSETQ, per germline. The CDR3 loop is CASSLSSRVEQYF. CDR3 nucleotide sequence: TGCGCCAGCAGCTTGTCGAGTAGAGTCGAGCAGTACTTC. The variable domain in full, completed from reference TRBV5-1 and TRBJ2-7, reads KAGVTQTPRYLIKTRGQQVTLSCSPISGHRSVSWYQQTPGQGLQFLFEYFSETQRNKGNFPGRFSGRQFSNSRSEMNVSTLELGDSALYLCASSLSSRVEQYFGPGTRLTVT.

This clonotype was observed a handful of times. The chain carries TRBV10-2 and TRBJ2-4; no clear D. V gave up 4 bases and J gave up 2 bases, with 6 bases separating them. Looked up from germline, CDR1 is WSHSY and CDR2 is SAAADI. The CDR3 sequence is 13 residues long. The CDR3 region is CASSAGSKNIQYF. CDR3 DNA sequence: TGCGCCAGCAGTGCTGGATCCAAAAACATTCAGTACTTC.

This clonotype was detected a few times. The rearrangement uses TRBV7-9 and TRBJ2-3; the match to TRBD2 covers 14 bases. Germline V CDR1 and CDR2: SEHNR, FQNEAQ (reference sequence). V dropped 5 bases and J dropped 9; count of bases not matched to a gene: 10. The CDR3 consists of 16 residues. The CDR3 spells CASSPSSGTSGGTQYF. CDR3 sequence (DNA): TGTGCCAGCAGCCCGTCTAGTGGGACTAGCGGGGGAACGCAGTATTTT.

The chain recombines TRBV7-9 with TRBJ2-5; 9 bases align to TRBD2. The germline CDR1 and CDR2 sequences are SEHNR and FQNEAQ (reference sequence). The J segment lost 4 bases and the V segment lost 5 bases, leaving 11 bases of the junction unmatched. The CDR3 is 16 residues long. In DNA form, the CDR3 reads TGTGCCAGCAGCCCCACTAAGCGTAGCGGGGGAGAGACCCAGTACTTC. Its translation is CASSPTKRSGGETQYF. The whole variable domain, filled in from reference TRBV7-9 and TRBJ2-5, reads DTGVSQNPRHKITKRGQNVTFRCDPISEHNRLYWYRQTLGQGPEFLTYFQNEAQLEKSRLLSDRFSAERPKGSFSTLEIQRTEQGDSAMYLCASSPTKRSGGETQYFGPGTRLLVL.

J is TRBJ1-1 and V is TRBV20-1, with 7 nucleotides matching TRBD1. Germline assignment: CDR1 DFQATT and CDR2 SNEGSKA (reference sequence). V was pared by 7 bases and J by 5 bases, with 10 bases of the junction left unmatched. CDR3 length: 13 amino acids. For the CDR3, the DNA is TGCAGTGGAACCCCACAGGGGAATACTGAAGCTTTCTTT. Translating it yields CSGTPQGNTEAFF.

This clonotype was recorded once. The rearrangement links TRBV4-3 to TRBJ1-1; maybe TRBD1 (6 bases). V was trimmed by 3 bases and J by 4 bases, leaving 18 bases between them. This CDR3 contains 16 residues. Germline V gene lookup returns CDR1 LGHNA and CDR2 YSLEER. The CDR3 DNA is TGCGCCAGCAGCCAGTCCCCATTGGCAGGGGTCACTGAAGCTTTCTTT. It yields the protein CASSQSPLAGVTEAFF.

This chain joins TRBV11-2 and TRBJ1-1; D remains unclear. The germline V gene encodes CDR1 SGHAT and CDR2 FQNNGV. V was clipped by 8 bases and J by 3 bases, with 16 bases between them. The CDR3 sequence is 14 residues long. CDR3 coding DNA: TGTGCCAGCGCGAACGTGCGGGAAGACACTGAAGCTTTCTTT. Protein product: CASANVREDTEAFF.

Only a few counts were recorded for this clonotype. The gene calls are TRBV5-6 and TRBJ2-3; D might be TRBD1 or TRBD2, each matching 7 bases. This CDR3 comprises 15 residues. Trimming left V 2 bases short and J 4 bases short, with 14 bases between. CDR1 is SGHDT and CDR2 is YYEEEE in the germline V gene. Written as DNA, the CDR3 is TGTGCCAGCAGCTTCCGCAGGGGGGGCGCAGATACGCAGTATTTT. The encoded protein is CASSFRRGGADTQYF.

The CDR3 nucleotides are TGCGCCAGCAGCCAAGTTTATTTGGGGGAGGTCAAAAACATTCAGTACTTC. Residues: CASSQVYLGEVKNIQYF. The chain links TRBV4-3 to TRBJ2-4, with D perhaps matching TRBD2 (6 bases). V lost 1 base to trimming and J lost 3 bases, with 16 bases between them. The CDR3 is made up of 17 amino acids. Looked up from germline, CDR1 is LGHNA and CDR2 is YSLEER.

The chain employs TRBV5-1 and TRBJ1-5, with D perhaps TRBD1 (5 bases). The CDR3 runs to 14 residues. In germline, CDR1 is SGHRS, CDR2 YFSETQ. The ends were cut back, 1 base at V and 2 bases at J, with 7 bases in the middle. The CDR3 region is CASSLIGGNQPQHF. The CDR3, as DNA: TGCGCCAGCAGCTTGATAGGGGGCAATCAGCCCCAGCATTTT.

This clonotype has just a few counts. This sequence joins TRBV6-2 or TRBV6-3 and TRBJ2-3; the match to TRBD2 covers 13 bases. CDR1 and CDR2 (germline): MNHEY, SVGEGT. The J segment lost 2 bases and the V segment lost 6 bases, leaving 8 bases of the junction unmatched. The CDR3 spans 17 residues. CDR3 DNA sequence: TGTGCCAGCAGCACCGGGACTAGCGGGGTTTTCACAGATACGCAGTATTTT. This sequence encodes CASSTGTSGVFTDTQYF.